The 26 T cell receptor beta chains below come from one sample, sequenced in a study of T cell responses to AZD1222 COVID-19 vaccine. Assay used: immunoSEQ multiplex PCR; TCRdb lists only in-frame clones, some missing. The sample lists about 140,000 clones, roughly 84% occurring once. The source was peripheral blood, collected on day 0 of AZD1222 vaccination. The source is an adult in good health.

The rearrangement joins TRBV5-1 to TRBJ2-7; 9 bases line up with TRBD1. V gave up 7 bases and J gave up 0 bases; unmatched junction bases: 2. The CDR3 extends over 13 amino acids. Germline V gene lookup returns CDR1 SGHRS and CDR2 YFSETQ. The CDR3 DNA reads as TGCGCCAGCCAGGGACAGGGCTCCTACGAGCAGTACTTC. It encodes CASQGQGSYEQYF.

The chain employs TRBV18 and TRBJ2-2; TRBD1 aligns across 9 bases. In germline, CDR1 is KGHSH, CDR2 LQKENI. The CDR3 is 18 residues long. Trimming cost V 3 bases and J 5 bases; bases outside gene matches: 13. In DNA form, the CDR3 reads TGTGCCAGCTCACCTATTGGAACAGGGGGCTCGGGAACCGGGGAGCTGTTTTTT. Translation gives CASSPIGTGGSGTGELFF.

V gene TRBV15 combines with J gene TRBJ2-1; D uncertain. Germline loops: CDR1 LNHNV, CDR2 YYDKDF (reference sequence). V was cut by 5 bases and J by 2 bases, with 4 bases left in between. The length of the CDR3 is 12 residues. The CDR3 protein is CATSGTYNEQFF. The CDR3 coding sequence is TGTGCCACCAGCGGAACCTACAATGAGCAGTTCTTC.

This clone was recorded many times. Other DNA sequences within the sample encode an identical CDR3. The rearrangement uses TRBV9 and TRBJ2-7; 8 bases fit TRBD2. This CDR3 has 15 amino acids. CDR1 is SGDLS and CDR2 is YYNGEE in the germline V gene. J lost 9 bases, V lost 0 bases, and 11 bases had no gene match. The CDR3 DNA is TGTGCCAGCAGCGTAGCCAGCGGGGGTTCCGGGGGGCAGTACTTC. Residues: CASSVASGGSGGQYF.

The chain is built from TRBV18 and TRBJ2-1; the D is unclear. V was pared by 1 base and J by 8 bases, with 6 bases between. Germline-derived CDR1 and CDR2 are KGHSH and LQKENI. The CDR3 length is 12 residues. CDR3 nucleotides: TGTGCCAGCTCACCACTAAAGGATGAGCAGTTCTTC. Translation gives CASSPLKDEQFF.

V and J are TRBV2 and TRBJ2-2; D is unclear. Germline loops: CDR1 SNHLY, CDR2 FYNNEI. Trimming shortened V by 2 bases and J by 6 bases, and 13 bases separated the two germline ends. This CDR3 region has 15 residues. As DNA, the CDR3 is TGTGCCAGCAGTGAAAGGACCAGTCGTTCCGGGGAGCTGTTTTTT. It encodes CASSERTSRSGELFF.

The rearrangement uses TRBV5-5 and TRBJ2-7; TRBD2 matches at 9 bases. CDR1 is SGHKS, CDR2 YYEKEE, per germline (reference sequence). Losses at the gene ends were 0 bases for V and 4 bases for J; bases not matched to a gene: 8. This CDR3 comprises 16 residues. The chain's CDR3 is CASSLDGRGGRYEQYF. The CDR3 nucleotides read TGTGCCAGCAGCTTGGATGGGCGGGGGGGCCGATACGAGCAGTACTTC.

The chain links TRBV28 to TRBJ1-5, with D possibly being TRBD1 (6 bases). Trimming took 6 bases from V and 1 from J, leaving 10 bases between them. This CDR3 has 14 amino acids. Germline CDR1 MDHEN, CDR2 SYDVKM. The CDR3 loop is CASRNRESNQPQHF. The CDR3 nucleotides are TGTGCCAGCAGGAACAGGGAGAGCAATCAGCCCCAGCATTTT.

The rearrangement uses TRBV15 and TRBJ2-5; D call uncertain. The V gene's germline CDR1 is LNHNV and CDR2 YYDKDF (reference sequence). V was clipped by 0 bases and J by 5 bases, with 13 bases between them. The CDR3 has 15 residues. The CDR3 is CATSRDKAGRETQYF. In DNA form, the CDR3 reads TGTGCCACCAGCAGAGATAAGGCTGGAAGGGAGACCCAGTACTTC.

This chain links TRBV5-1 with TRBJ1-1; 10 bases map to TRBD1. CDR1 is SGHRS and CDR2 is YFSETQ in the germline V gene. V dropped 3 bases and J dropped 5; count of bases not matched to a gene: 4. The CDR3 covers 14 residues. The CDR3 spells CASSYRTGGTEAFF. DNA for the CDR3: TGCGCCAGCAGCTATCGGACAGGGGGGACTGAAGCTTTCTTT.

The V gene is TRBV28, the J gene TRBJ1-1; 7 nucleotides align to TRBD1. The CDR3 sequence is 17 residues long. CDR1 and CDR2 from the germline V gene are MDHEN and SYDVKM. After removal of 3 bases from V and 1 base from J, the junction contained 11 bases not matched to a gene. CDR3 protein: CASSFWLSDRRNTEAFF. DNA of the CDR3: TGTGCCAGCAGTTTCTGGCTGTCGGACAGGCGGAACACTGAAGCTTTCTTT.

This chain connects TRBV12-3 or TRBV12-4 to TRBJ1-5; 7 bases are a match to TRBD1. J lost 9 bases, V lost 6 bases, and 8 bases had no gene match. The CDR3 runs 13 residues. The CDR3 region is CASSGTEKGPQHF. The CDR3 bases are TGTGCCAGCAGCGGGACAGAGAAAGGGCCCCAGCATTTT.

This clone was detected only once. V is TRBV6-1 and J is TRBJ1-5, with D uncertain. Trimming left V 2 bases short and J 3 bases short, with 11 bases between. The CDR3 is made up of 15 amino acids. The germline gives CDR1 MNHNS, CDR2 SASEGT. The CDR3 region is CASSESGLINQPQHF. The CDR3 DNA reads TGTGCCAGCAGTGAATCGGGTCTTATCAATCAGCCCCAGCATTTT.

The chain couples TRBV19 to TRBJ2-1; a possible D gene is TRBD2 (5 bases). V lost 1 base, J lost 6 bases, and 16 bases lay in between. Germline V gene lookup returns CDR1 LNHDA and CDR2 SQIVND (reference sequence). CDR3 length: 16 residues. DNA of the CDR3: TGTGCCAGTAGTATAGTTGCCCCCAGAGGGTCCAATGAGCAGTTCTTC. Translating gives CASSIVAPRGSNEQFF.

The V gene is TRBV6-5, the J gene TRBJ1-2, with a possible D match to TRBD1 (6 bases). Trimming stripped 4 bases from V and 2 bases from J, with 11 bases between. The germline CDR1 and CDR2 sequences are MNHEY and SVGAGI. The CDR3 totals 14 residues. The CDR3 region is CASSFLQGNYGYTF. DNA for the CDR3: TGTGCCAGCAGTTTCCTACAGGGCAACTATGGCTACACCTTC.

The rearrangement joins TRBV19 to TRBJ1-3; TRBD1 might be the D (6 bases). Germline-derived CDR1 and CDR2 are LNHDA and SQIVND (reference sequence). The CDR3 spans 14 residues. Trimming cost V 5 bases and J 1 base, with 9 bases left between them. The CDR3 nucleotides read TGTGCCAGTAGTCCAGGGGTATCTGGAAACACCATATATTTT. Protein product: CASSPGVSGNTIYF.

CDR3 in amino acids: CASSLSQGGQPQHF. Written as DNA, the CDR3 is TGTGCCAGCAGTTTATCACAGGGTGGACAGCCCCAGCATTTT. V usage is TRBV27 and J usage is TRBJ1-5, with TRBD1 as a possible D gene (6 bases). The CDR3 has 14 residues. V lost 0 bases to trimming and J lost 7 bases, with 10 bases between them. CDR1 MNHEY and CDR2 SMNVEV come from the germline V gene (reference sequence).

This clone has a count of ten or more. V gene TRBV3-1 (or the pseudogene TRBV3-2) combines with J gene TRBJ1-2; D is perhaps TRBD1 (5 bases). Germline CDR1 is LGHDT and CDR2 is YNNKEL (reference sequence). The CDR3 totals 14 residues. V lost 4 bases and J 2 bases, leaving 11 bases between the germline ends. CDR3 nucleotide sequence: TGTGCCAGCAGCCCCTCGACAGCAAACTATGGCTACACCTTC. Encoded protein: CASSPSTANYGYTF.

The rearrangement joins TRBV28 to TRBJ1-2; 9 bases fit TRBD1. CDR3 length equals 15 residues. The V segment lost 2 bases and the J segment 7 bases; nucleotides outside the gene matches: 8. From germline, CDR1 is MDHEN and CDR2 SYDVKM. For the CDR3, the DNA is TGTGCCAGCAGTTTAAGGGACAGGGTTTCCGTTGGCTACACCTTC. As protein: CASSLRDRVSVGYTF.

This clone showed up just a few times. V gene TRBV13 combines with J gene TRBJ1-5; no clear D gene. The V end was cut by 0 bases, the J end by 0 bases, with 6 bases between. Germline-derived CDR1 and CDR2 are PRHDT and FYEKMQ (reference sequence). The CDR3 covers 15 residues. The CDR3 spells CASSLGGYSNQPQHF. The CDR3 nucleotides are TGTGCCAGCAGCTTAGGGGGCTATAGCAATCAGCCCCAGCATTTT.

CDR3 DNA sequence: TGTGCCAGCAGTTTACACCGACAGAGGACTGAAGCTTTCTTT. Amino acids: CASSLHRQRTEAFF. The chain combines TRBV28 with TRBJ1-1; a possible D gene is TRBD1 (5 bases). Germline values: CDR1 MDHEN, CDR2 SYDVKM. Between the trimmed V and J ends, which lost 2 bases and 5 bases, there was a span of 12 bases. This CDR3 is 14 amino acids long. Full variable domain (outside the CDR3, taken from reference TRBV28 and TRBJ1-1): DVKVTQSSRYLVKRTGEKVFLECVQDMDHENMFWYRQDPGLGLRLIYFSYDVKMKEKGDIPEGYSVSREKKERFSLILESASTNQTSMYLCASSLHRQRTEAFFGQGTRLTVV.

Points on this clone: At the DNA level, this CDR3 is encoded by other sequences in the same sample as well. The J gene is TRBJ2-1, the V gene TRBV6-5; D is undetermined. The germline V gene has CDR1 MNHEY and CDR2 SVGAGI. Trimming took off 4 bases at V and 4 bases at J, with 8 bases between the two ends. The CDR3 totals 13 residues. The chain's CDR3 is CASSLGRYNEQFF. The CDR3 DNA follows: TGTGCCAGCAGTTTGGGTCGTTACAATGAGCAGTTCTTC.

The table lists this clone with a few counts. This sequence joins TRBV21-1 and TRBJ1-1. TRBV21-1 is labeled a pseudogene. The CDR3 sequence is 16 residues long. The CDR3 spells CASSKERSRKNTEAFF. The DNA of the CDR3 is TGTGCCAGCAGCAAAGAGAGGAGCAGAAAGAACACTGAAGCTTTCTTT.

The rearrangement links TRBV5-4 to TRBJ2-5; 9 bases are shared with TRBD2. The CDR3 has 14 amino acids. V gave up 4 bases and J gave up 1 base; unmatched junction bases: 2. CDR1 is SGHNT, CDR2 YYREEE, per germline (reference sequence). This CDR3 reads CASSAGGAQETQYF. CDR3 sequence (DNA): TGTGCCAGCAGCGCGGGGGGGGCCCAAGAGACCCAGTACTTC.

The rearrangement joins TRBV5-8 to TRBJ1-1; D unclear. Germline lookup yields CDR1 SGHTS and CDR2 YDEGEE. V was cut by 3 bases and J by 5 bases, with 26 bases left in between. CDR3 length: 18 amino acids. The CDR3 loop reads CASSSLPGSRNEGTEAFF. The CDR3 DNA sequence: TGTGCCAGCAGCTCATTACCGGGTTCCCGTAACGAGGGTACTGAAGCTTTCTTT. Looking up the rest from reference TRBV5-8 and TRBJ1-1 gives the full variable domain: EAGVTQSPTHLIKTRGQQATLRCSPISGHTSVYWYQQALGLGLQFLLWYDEGEERNRGNFPPRFSGRQFPNYSSELNVNALELEDSALYLCASSSLPGSRNEGTEAFFGQGTRLTVV.

The J gene is TRBJ2-7, the V gene TRBV5-4; maybe TRBD2 (5 bases). Germline lookup yields CDR1 SGHNT and CDR2 YYREEE (reference sequence). Trimming removed 4 bases at V and 3 bases at J, with 20 bases between. The CDR3 runs 16 residues. Here the CDR3 DNA reads TGTGCCAGCAGCCCAGGAGAGGAGGTTTTCAGCTACGAGCAGTACTTC. This sequence encodes CASSPGEEVFSYEQYF.